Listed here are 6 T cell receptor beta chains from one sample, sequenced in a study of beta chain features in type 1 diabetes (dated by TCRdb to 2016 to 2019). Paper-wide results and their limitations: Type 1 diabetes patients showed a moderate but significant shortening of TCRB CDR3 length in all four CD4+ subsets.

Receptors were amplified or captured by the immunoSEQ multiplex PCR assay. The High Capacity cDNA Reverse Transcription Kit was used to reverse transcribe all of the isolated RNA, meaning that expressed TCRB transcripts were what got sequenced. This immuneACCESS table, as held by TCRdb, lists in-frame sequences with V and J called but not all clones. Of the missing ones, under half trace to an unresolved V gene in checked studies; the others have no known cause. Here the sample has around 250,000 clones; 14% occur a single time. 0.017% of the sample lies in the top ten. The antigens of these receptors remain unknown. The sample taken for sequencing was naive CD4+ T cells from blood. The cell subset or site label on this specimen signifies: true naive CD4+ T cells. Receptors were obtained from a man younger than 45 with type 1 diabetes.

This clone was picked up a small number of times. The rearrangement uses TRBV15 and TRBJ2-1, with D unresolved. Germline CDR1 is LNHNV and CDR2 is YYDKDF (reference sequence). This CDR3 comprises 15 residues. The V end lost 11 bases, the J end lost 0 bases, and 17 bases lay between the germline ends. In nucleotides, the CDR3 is TGTGCCTCTAAAGGAGCACTAAGCTCCTACAATGAGCAGTTCTTC. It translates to CASKGALSSYNEQFF.

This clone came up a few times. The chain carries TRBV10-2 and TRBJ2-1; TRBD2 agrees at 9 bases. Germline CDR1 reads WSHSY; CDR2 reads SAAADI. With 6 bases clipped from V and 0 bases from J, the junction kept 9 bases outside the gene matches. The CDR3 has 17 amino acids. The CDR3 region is CASRAPSGASSYNEQFF. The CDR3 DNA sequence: TGCGCCAGCAGGGCCCCTAGCGGGGCAAGCTCCTACAATGAGCAGTTCTTC.

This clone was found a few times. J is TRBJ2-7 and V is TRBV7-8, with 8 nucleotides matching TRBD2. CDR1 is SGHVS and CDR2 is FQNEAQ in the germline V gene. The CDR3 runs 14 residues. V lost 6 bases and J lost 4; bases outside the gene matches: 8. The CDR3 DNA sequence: TGTGCCAGCAGTCTTAGCGGGATAGGTTACGAGCAGTACTTC. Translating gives CASSLSGIGYEQYF.

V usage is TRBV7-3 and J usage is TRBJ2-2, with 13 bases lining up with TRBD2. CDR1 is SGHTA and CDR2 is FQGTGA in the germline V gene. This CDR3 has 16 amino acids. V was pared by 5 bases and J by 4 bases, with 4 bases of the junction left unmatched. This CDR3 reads CASSPRTSGSTGELFF. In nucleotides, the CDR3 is TGTGCCAGCAGCCCCCGGACTAGCGGGAGCACCGGGGAGCTGTTTTTT.

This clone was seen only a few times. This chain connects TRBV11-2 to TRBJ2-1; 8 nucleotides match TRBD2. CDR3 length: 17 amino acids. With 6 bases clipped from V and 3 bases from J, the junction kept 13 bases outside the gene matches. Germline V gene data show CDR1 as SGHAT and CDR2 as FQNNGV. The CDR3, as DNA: TGTGCCAGCAGTTTACAAGTCCGGGAGGGCCTCTACAATGAGCAGTTCTTC. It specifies CASSLQVREGLYNEQFF.

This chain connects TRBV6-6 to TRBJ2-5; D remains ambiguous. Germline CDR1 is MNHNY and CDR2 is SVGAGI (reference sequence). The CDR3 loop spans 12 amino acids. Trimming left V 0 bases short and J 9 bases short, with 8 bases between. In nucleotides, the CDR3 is TGTGCCAGCAGTTACTCGAATTCGGCCCAGTACTTC. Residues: CASSYSNSAQYF.